The entry below describes one T cell receptor beta chain. The target antigen is unknown. This record belongs to a study of shared clonotypes between healthy human individuals. On the study more broadly: The study used three CD4 naive, three CD4 memory, two CD8 naive and one CD8 memory plate per donor. Study results and caveats: Enrolling few donors narrowed the genetic and exposure-history diversity that was represented. Although depth was large, rarefaction showed that sequencing of the sorted subsets was incomplete.

Assay: immunoSEQ multiplex PCR; the TCRdb copy retains only in-frame clones and omits some. The table includes 700,000 to 950,000 clones, just over 95% detected once. Naive-designated CD8 cells lacked CD45RO, were positively enriched for CCR7, and omitted terminally differentiated effector memory CD45RA+ cells. This TCR was sampled from a man aged 25-45 years in good health. Specimen: naive CD8+ T cells sorted from blood.

The CDR3 nucleotides read TGTGCCAGCAGGGAATCTAGCGGGACCTCCTACGAGCAGTACTTC. This gives the protein CASRESSGTSYEQYF. The V call is TRBV6-8, the J call TRBJ2-7; 9 bases fit TRBD2. This CDR3 is built from 15 residues. The V gene end was trimmed by 6 bases and the J gene end by 0 bases; junction bases not matched to a gene: 6. From germline, CDR1 is MNHGY and CDR2 SAAAGT.